Following are 5 T cell receptor beta chains from one sample sequenced in a study of CD8+ T cells in alopecia areata. Sequencing relied on a cDNA template that was reverse transcribed from extracted RNA. Data came from immunoSEQ multiplex PCR; TCRdb stores just in-frame clones and leaves some out. The table records fewer than 250,000 clones, roughly two fifths of them present only once. Treatment here: oral pan-JAK inhibitor, 5-10 mg twice daily. The sequenced sample was CD4+ T cells sorted from blood, obtained between weeks 30 and 35, from a patient treated with tofacitinib. The receptors originated from a human donor with alopecia areata.

This sequence joins TRBV30 and TRBJ1-2; TRBD1 matches 7 bases. CDR1 and CDR2 (germline): GTSNPN, SVGIG (reference sequence). J lost 8 bases, V lost 2 bases, and 8 bases had no gene match. The CDR3 is 13 residues long. CDR3 sequence (DNA): TGTGCCTGGAGTAAGGAGGGGGCGCGAGGCTACACCTTC. It codes for CAWSKEGARGYTF.

This clone appeared a few times. Other nucleotide sequences from this sample produce the same CDR3. This sequence joins TRBV11-2 and TRBJ2-7, with 7 bases fitting TRBD1. Germline V CDR1 and CDR2: SGHAT, FQNNGV. Trimming cost V 6 bases and J 4 bases; bases outside gene matches: 3. There are 12 residues in the CDR3. For the CDR3, the DNA is TGTGCCAGCAGTTTGGACAGGTACGAGCAGTACTTC. This encodes CASSLDRYEQYF.

This chain joins TRBV15 and TRBJ2-2; D gene uncertain. The CDR3 runs 14 residues. Trimming pared 0 bases from V and 9 bases from J, leaving 11 bases between. CDR1 is LNHNV and CDR2 is YYDKDF in the germline V gene (reference sequence). Here the CDR3 DNA reads TGTGCCACCAGCAGAGATTTGGTTAGCTGGGAGCTGTTTTTT. Amino acid sequence: CATSRDLVSWELFF.

This clone was seen a handful of times. The chain uses TRBV5-1 and TRBJ2-7; a weak D match, TRBD1 (5 bases). The CDR3 length is 16 residues. Germline CDR1 is SGHRS and CDR2 is YFSETQ. The V end was cut by 0 bases, the J end by 0 bases, with 13 bases between. The CDR3 loop is CASSLGQGWISYEQYF. The CDR3 coding sequence is TGCGCCAGCAGCTTGGGGCAGGGTTGGATCTCCTACGAGCAGTACTTC. The full variable domain, with the rest looked up from reference TRBV5-1 and TRBJ2-7, is KAGVTQTPRYLIKTRGQQVTLSCSPISGHRSVSWYQQTPGQGLQFLFEYFSETQRNKGNFPGRFSGRQFSNSRSEMNVSTLELGDSALYLCASSLGQGWISYEQYFGPGTRLTVT.

V usage is TRBV7-2 and J usage is TRBJ2-7; TRBD1 aligns across 7 bases. Trimming cost V 5 bases and J 0 bases; bases outside gene matches: 7. The germline V gene encodes CDR1 SGHTA and CDR2 FQGNSA. The CDR3 has 15 amino acids. The CDR3 DNA reads TGTGCCAGCAGCCGCAGGGACAGAGGCTCCTACGAGCAGTACTTC. This codes for CASSRRDRGSYEQYF.